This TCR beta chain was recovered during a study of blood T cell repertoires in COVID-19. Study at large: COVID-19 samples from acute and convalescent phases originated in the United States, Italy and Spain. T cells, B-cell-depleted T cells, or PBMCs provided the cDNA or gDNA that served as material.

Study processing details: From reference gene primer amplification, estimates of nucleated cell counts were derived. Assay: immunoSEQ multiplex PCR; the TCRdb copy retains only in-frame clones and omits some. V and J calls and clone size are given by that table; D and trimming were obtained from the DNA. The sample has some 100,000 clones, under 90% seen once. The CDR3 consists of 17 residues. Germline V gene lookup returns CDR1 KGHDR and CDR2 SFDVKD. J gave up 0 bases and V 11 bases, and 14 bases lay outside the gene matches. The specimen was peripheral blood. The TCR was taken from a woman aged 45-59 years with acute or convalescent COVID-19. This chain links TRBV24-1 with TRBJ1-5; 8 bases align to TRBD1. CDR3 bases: TGTGCCAGGGCCGGGACAGGCGCCGATTATAGCAATCAGCCCCAGCATTTT. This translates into CARAGTGADYSNQPQHF.